The next 10 T cell receptor beta chains were all read from a single sample in a study of blood T cells in healthy people across ages. Combining a sample-barcoded 5' primer with a J-beta primer mix, a second PCR ran for 7 to 11 cycles. TCRdb re-called the 5' RACE reads with MiXCR, one entry per CDR3 protein. This repertoire shows 650,000 or so distinct CDR3 sequences, roughly half found once; its top ten account for 13%. Sequencing input: blood. The source is a woman over 75 in good health.

Points on this clonotype: A read error may be the cause here, since a much bigger clone is one base away. The genes are TRBV29-1 and TRBJ2-1; D is possibly TRBD2 (5 bases). The closer fit of TRBJ2-7 to the DNA end suggests the J call may be wrong. CDR3 length equals 13 residues. Germline-derived CDR1 and CDR2 are SQVTM and ANQGSEA. The CDR3 sequence is CSVPPGSYNEQYF. DNA for the CDR3: TGCAGCGTTCCCCCGGGGTCTTACAATGAGCAGTACTTC.

This clonotype was recorded many times. The chain is built from TRBV6-5 and TRBJ2-3; either TRBD1 or TRBD2 may fit D (5 bases each). The CDR3 runs to 11 residues. V dropped 7 bases and J dropped 6 bases, with 8 bases sitting between them. The germline V gene has CDR1 MNHEY and CDR2 SVGAGI. CDR3 sequence reads: CASTWGDTQYF. The CDR3 nucleotides read TGTGCCAGCACTTGGGGGGATACGCAGTATTTT.

The rearrangement uses TRBV28 and TRBJ2-5; 8 nucleotides agree with TRBD2. Germline V gene lookup returns CDR1 MDHEN and CDR2 SYDVKM. CDR3 size: 16 residues. After removal of 2 bases from V and 2 bases from J, the junction contained 7 bases not matched to a gene. The DNA of the CDR3 is TGTGCCAGCAGTTTAGGCAGGGTAGCGGGGCAAGAGACCCAGTACTTC. Residues: CASSLGRVAGQETQYF.

The chain joins TRBV20-1 to TRBJ2-3; 7 bases agree with TRBD2. This CDR3 has 14 amino acids. Germline lookup yields CDR1 DFQATT and CDR2 SNEGSKA (reference sequence). Trimming took 1 base from V and 5 from J; bases not matched to a gene: 6. CDR3 nucleotide sequence: TGCAGTGCTAGAGCTGGGGAGGGGAAAGATACGCAGTATTTT. It is translated as CSARAGEGKDTQYF.

Only a few counts were recorded for this clonotype. This chain links TRBV12-3 or TRBV12-4 with TRBJ1-5, with a possible D match to TRBD1 (6 bases). The V gene lost 3 bases and the J gene lost 9 bases, with 21 bases spanning the gap. The CDR3 totals 16 residues. The CDR3 protein is CASSFHVGGTIGPQHF. The DNA of the CDR3 is TGTGCCAGCAGTTTCCACGTCGGGGGCACTATCGGGCCCCAGCATTTT.

The table lists this clonotype with many counts. The chain recombines TRBV5-1 with TRBJ2-7; 8 bases align to TRBD2. Germline loops: CDR1 SGHRS, CDR2 YFSETQ. The CDR3 consists of 14 residues. The V segment lost 0 bases and the J segment 6 bases; nucleotides outside the gene matches: 5. The DNA for the CDR3 is TGCGCCAGCAGCTTGGCGGGACTAGTATCCGAGCAGTACTTC. Translating it yields CASSLAGLVSEQYF.

Worth noting for this clonotype: A much larger clone differs from this one at a single base, so this may be a read error. The chain links TRBV6-5 to TRBJ2-3; D not resolved. V was shortened by 5 bases and J by 0 bases, with 12 bases between the two germline ends. Germline V gene sequence: CDR1 MNHEY, CDR2 SVGAGI. The CDR3 extends over 15 amino acids. This CDR3 reads CASSLLEASTDTQYF. The CDR3 DNA is TGTGCCAGCAGTCTCTTAGAGGCTAGCACAGATACGCAGTATTTT.

This chain joins TRBV12-3 or TRBV12-4 and TRBJ1-5; D uncertain. The CDR3 sequence is 16 residues long. V lost 5 bases to trimming and J lost 0 bases, with 14 bases between them. The CDR3 region is CASSPLAVNSNQPQHF. CDR3 DNA sequence: TGTGCCAGCAGTCCCCTCGCGGTAAATAGCAATCAGCCCCAGCATTTT.

This clonotype was counted only a few times. V gene TRBV7-2 combines with J gene TRBJ1-1; TRBD1 matches at 8 bases. Germline lookup yields CDR1 SGHTA and CDR2 FQGNSA. V dropped 8 bases and J dropped 0; count of bases not matched to a gene: 5. This CDR3 has 14 amino acids. In nucleotides, the CDR3 is TGTGCCAGCTGCTCAGGGGGCATGAACACTGAAGCTTTCTTT. Protein: CASCSGGMNTEAFF. Variable domain in full (rest from reference TRBV7-2 and TRBJ1-1): GAGVSQSPSNKVTEKGKDVELRCDPISGHTALYWYRQSLGQGLEFLIYFQGNSAPDKSGLPSDRFSAERTGGSVSTLTIQRTQQEDSAVYLCASCSGGMNTEAFFGQGTRLTVV.

The chain combines TRBV7-9 with TRBJ1-2; possibly TRBD1 for D (5 bases). The CDR3 extends over 18 amino acids. V lost 3 bases, J lost 5 bases, and 25 bases lay in between. The germline gives CDR1 SEHNR, CDR2 FQNEAQ (reference sequence). CDR3 DNA: TGTGCCAGCAGCTTTGGGGGGAGTAGCCTCGCGGGGAGGTATGGCTACACCTTC. Translated, it gives CASSFGGSSLAGRYGYTF. Full variable domain (missing parts from reference TRBV7-9 and TRBJ1-2): DTGVSQNPRHKITKRGQNVTFRCDPISEHNRLYWYRQTLGQGPEFLTYFQNEAQLEKSRLLSDRFSAERPKGSFSTLEIQRTEQGDSAMYLCASSFGGSSLAGRYGYTFGSGTRLTVV.